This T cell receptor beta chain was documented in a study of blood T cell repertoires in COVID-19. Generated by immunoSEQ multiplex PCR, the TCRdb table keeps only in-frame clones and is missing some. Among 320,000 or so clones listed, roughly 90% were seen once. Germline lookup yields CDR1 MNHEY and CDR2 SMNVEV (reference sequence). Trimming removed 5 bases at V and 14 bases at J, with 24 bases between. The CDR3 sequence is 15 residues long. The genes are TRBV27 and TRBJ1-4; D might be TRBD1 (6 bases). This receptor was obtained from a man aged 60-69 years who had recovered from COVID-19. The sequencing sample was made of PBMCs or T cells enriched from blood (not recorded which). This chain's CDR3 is CASSTSPPQQGGLFF. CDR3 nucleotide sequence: TGTGCCAGCAGTACAAGCCCTCCGCAACAGGGTGGCCTGTTTTTT.